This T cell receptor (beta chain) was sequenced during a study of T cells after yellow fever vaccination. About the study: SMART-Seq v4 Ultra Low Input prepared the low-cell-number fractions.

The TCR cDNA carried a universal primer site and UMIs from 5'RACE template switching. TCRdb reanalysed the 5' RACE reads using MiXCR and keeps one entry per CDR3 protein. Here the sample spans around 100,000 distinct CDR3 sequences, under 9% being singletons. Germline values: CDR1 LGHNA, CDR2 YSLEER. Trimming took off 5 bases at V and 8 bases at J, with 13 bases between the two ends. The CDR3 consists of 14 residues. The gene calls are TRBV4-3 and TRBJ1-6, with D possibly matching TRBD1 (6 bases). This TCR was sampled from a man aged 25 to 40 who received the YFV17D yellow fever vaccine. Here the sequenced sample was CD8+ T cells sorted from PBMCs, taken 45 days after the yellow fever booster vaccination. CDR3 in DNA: TGCGCCAGCAGCTCAGGGGTGGTTGATTCACCCCTCCACTTT. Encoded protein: CASSSGVVDSPLHF.